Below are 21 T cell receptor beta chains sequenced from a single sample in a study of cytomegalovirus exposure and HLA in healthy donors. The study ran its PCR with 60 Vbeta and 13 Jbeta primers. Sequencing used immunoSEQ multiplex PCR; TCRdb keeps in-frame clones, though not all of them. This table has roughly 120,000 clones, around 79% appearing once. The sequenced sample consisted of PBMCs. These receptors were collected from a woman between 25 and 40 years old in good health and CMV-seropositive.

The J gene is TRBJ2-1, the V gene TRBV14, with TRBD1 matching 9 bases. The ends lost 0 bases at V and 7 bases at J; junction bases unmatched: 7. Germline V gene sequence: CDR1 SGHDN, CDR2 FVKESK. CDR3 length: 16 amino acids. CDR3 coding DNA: TGTGCCAGCAGCCAAGATCCGGGACAGGGACGGAATGAGCAGTTCTTC. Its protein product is CASSQDPGQGRNEQFF.

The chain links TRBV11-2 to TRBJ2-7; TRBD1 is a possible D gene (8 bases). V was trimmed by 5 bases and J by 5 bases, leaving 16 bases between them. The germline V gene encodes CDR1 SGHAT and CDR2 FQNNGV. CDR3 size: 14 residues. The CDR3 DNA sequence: TGTGCCAGCAGCCGAAACAGGGGGGGCGACGAGCAGTACTTC. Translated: CASSRNRGGDEQYF.

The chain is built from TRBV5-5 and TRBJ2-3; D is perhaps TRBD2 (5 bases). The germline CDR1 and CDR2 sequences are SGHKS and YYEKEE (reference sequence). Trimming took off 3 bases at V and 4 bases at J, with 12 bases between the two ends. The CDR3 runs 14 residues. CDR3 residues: CASSSGLRSDTQYF. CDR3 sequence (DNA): TGTGCCAGCAGCTCCGGACTGCGCTCAGATACGCAGTATTTT.

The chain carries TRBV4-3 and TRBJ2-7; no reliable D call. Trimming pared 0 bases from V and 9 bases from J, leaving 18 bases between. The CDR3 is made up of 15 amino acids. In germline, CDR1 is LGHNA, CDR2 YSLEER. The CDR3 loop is CASSQDNHLLRSQYF. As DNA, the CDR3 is TGCGCCAGCAGCCAAGACAATCACCTATTACGCTCGCAGTACTTC.

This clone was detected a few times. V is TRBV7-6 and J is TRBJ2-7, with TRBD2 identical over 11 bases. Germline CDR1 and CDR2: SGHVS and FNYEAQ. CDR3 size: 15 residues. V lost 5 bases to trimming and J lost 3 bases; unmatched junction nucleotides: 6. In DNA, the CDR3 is TGTGCCAGCAGCCAGGGGACTAGCGGCGTCTACGAGCAGTACTTC. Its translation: CASSQGTSGVYEQYF.

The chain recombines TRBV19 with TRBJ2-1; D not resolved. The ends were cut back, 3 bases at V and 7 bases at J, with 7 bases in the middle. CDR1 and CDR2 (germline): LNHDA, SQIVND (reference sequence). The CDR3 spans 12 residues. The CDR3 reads CASSIEANEQFF. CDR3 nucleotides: TGTGCCAGTAGTATTGAAGCTAATGAGCAGTTCTTC.

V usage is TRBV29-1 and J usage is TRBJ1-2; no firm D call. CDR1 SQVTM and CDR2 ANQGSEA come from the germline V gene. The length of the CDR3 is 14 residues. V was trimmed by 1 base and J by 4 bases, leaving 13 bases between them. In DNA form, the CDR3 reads TGCAGCGTTGAAGTAGGTGGGAGGCTCTATGGCTACACCTTC. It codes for CSVEVGGRLYGYTF.

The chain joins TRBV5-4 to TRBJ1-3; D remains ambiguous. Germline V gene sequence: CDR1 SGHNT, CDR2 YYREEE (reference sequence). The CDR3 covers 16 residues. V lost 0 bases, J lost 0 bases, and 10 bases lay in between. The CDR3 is CASSLAGTASGNTIYF. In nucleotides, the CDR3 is TGTGCCAGCAGCTTGGCCGGCACAGCCTCTGGAAACACCATATATTTT.

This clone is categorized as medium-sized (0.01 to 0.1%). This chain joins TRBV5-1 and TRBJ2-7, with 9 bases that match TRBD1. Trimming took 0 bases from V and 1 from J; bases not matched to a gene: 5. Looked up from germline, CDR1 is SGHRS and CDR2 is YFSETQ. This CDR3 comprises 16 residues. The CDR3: CASSLVDRGASYEQYF. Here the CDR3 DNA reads TGCGCCAGCAGCTTGGTGGACAGGGGAGCTTCCTACGAGCAGTACTTC.

CDR3 loop: CASSPKYEQYF. CDR3 in DNA: TGTGCCAGCAGCCCAAAATACGAGCAGTACTTC. V and J are TRBV7-8 and TRBJ2-7; D unclear. Germline assignment: CDR1 SGHVS and CDR2 FQNEAQ. CDR3 size: 11 residues. Trimming removed 5 bases at V and 4 bases at J, with 6 bases between. The full variable domain, with the rest looked up from reference TRBV7-8 and TRBJ2-7, is GAGVSQSPRYKVAKRGQDVALRCDPISGHVSLFWYQQALGQGPEFLTYFQNEAQLDKSGLPSDRFFAERPEGSVSTLKIQRTQQEDSAVYLCASSPKYEQYFGPGTRLTVT.

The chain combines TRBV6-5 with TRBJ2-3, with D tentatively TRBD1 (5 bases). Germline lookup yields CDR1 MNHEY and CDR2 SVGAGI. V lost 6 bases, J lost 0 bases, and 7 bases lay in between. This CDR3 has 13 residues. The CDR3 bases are TGTGCCAGCAGGCCAGGGAGCACAGATACGCAGTATTTT. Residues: CASRPGSTDTQYF.

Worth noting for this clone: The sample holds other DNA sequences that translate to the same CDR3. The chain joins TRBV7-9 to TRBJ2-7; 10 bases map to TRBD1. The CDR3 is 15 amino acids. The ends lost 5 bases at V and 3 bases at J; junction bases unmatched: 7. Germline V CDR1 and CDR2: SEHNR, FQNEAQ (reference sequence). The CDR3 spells CASSPRQGASYEQYF. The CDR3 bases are TGTGCCAGCAGCCCGAGACAGGGGGCCAGCTACGAGCAGTACTTC. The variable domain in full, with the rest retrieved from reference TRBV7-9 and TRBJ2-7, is DTGVSQNPRHKITKRGQNVTFRCDPISEHNRLYWYRQTLGQGPEFLTYFQNEAQLEKSRLLSDRFSAERPKGSFSTLEIQRTEQGDSAMYLCASSPRQGASYEQYFGPGTRLTVT.

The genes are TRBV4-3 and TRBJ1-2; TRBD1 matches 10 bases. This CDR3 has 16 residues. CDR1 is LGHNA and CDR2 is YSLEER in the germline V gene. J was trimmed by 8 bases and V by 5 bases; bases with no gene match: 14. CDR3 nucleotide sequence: TGCGCCAGCAGCGGGGGAGGGACAGGGGCACGAAAAGGCTACACCTTC. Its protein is CASSGGGTGARKGYTF.

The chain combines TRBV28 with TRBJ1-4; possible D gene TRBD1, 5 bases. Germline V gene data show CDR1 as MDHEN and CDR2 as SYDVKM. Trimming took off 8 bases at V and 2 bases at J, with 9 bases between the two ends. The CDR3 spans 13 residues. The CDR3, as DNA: TGTGCCAGCGGCAGGGTTACTAATGAAAAACTGTTTTTT. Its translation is CASGRVTNEKLFF.

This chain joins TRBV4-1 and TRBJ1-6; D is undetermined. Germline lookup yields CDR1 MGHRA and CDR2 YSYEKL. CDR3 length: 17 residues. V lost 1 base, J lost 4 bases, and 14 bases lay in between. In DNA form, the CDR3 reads TGCGCCAGCAGCCAAGCCTCTCAAAGAGTTTATAATTCACCCCTCCACTTT. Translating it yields CASSQASQRVYNSPLHF.

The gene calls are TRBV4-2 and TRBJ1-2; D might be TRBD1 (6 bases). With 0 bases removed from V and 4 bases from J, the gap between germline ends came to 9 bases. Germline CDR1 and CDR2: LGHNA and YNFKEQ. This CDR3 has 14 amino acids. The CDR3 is CASSQEQGPYGYTF. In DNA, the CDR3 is TGTGCCAGCAGCCAAGAGCAGGGGCCCTATGGCTACACCTTC.

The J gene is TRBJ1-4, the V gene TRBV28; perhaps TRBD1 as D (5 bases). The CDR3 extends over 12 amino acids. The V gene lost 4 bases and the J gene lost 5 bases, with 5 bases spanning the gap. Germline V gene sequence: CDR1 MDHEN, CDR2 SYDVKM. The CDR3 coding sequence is TGTGCCAGCAGTTGGACAAATGAAAAACTGTTTTTT. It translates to CASSWTNEKLFF.

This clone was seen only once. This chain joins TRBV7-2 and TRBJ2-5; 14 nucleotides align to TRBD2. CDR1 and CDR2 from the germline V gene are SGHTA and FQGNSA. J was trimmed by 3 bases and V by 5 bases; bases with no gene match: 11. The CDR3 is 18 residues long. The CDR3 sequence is CASSLTRGLAGDKETQYF. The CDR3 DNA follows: TGTGCCAGCAGCCTCACGAGGGGACTAGCGGGGGACAAAGAGACCCAGTACTTC.

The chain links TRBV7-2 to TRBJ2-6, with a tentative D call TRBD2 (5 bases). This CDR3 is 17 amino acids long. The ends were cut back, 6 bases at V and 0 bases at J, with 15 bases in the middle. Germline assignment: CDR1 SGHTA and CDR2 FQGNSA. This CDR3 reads CASSTRATSSGANVLTF. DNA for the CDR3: TGTGCCAGCAGTACGCGGGCCACCAGCTCTGGGGCCAACGTCCTGACTTTC.

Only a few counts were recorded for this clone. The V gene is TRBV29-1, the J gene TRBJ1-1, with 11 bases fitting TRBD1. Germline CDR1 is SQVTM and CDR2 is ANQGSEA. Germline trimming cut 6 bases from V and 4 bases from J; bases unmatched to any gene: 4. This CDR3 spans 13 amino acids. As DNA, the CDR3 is TGCAGCGTGGGGACAGGGGGAAGCACTGAAGCTTTCTTT. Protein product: CSVGTGGSTEAFF.

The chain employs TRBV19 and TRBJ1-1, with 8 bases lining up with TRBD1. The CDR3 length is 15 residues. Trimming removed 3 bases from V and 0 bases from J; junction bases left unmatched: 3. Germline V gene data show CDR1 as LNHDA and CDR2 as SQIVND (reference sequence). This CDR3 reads CASSINRGMNTEAFF. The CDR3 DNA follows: TGTGCCAGTAGTATCAACAGGGGGATGAACACTGAAGCTTTCTTT. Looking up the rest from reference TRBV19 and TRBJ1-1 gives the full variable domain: DGGITQSPKYLFRKEGQNVTLSCEQNLNHDAMYWYRQDPGQGLRLIYYSQIVNDFQKGDIAEGYSVSREKKESFPLTVTSAQKNPTAFYLCASSINRGMNTEAFFGQGTRLTVV.